The source of this TCR beta chain is a study of T cell responses to AZD1222 COVID-19 vaccine. As for the study in general: Second doses at about 4 or about 12 weeks were pooled. Study results and caveats: Dominant CD4 TCR responses targeted spike regions 160-218 and 743-854. White British ancestry dominated among donors, who included more females, and clonal diversity was possibly underestimated. Spike-specific TCR breadth and depth went up after people got two AZD1222 doses.

The ends lost 4 bases at V and 2 bases at J; junction bases unmatched: 13. The CDR3 has 17 residues. The germline gives CDR1 SGHRS, CDR2 YFSETQ. Assay: immunoSEQ multiplex PCR; the TCRdb copy retains only in-frame clones and omits some. Of around 100,000 clones detected, 70% to 90% appear once; the ten largest clones hold roughly a fifth. As concerns this clone: Antigen: not known.

The starting material was peripheral blood, obtained on day 0 of AZD1222 vaccination. The rearrangement uses TRBV5-1 and TRBJ2-3; TRBD1 matches 7 bases. The receptor comes from an adult in good health. In DNA, the CDR3 is TGCGCCAGCAGCATCGGACAGGCGGTAGGGTTCACAGATACGCAGTATTTT. Its protein product is CASSIGQAVGFTDTQYF.